Below, 28 T cell receptor beta chains from the same sample are listed, as sequenced in a study of CD4 and CD8 cells across lung adenocarcinoma regions. MiXCR was run by TCRdb on the PCR reads, yielding one entry per CDR3 protein. There are 7,500 to 8,500 distinct CDR3 sequences in the sample; about 56% occur only once, and about 20% lies in the top ten. The sequenced sample consisted of CD8+ T cells from the center of a lung tumor. The source of these receptors is a female donor with lung adenocarcinoma. The CD4 and CD8 labels of this study may be unreliable.

About this clonotype itself: The junction departs from germline at one end; a sequencing error may be responsible. This chain uses TRBV6-1 with TRBJ2-1, with D perhaps matching TRBD1 (6 bases). There are 18 residues in the CDR3. In germline, CDR1 is MNHNS, CDR2 SASEGT. This CDR3 reads CASSTLRTVDGGYDEQFF. CDR3 DNA: TGTGCCAGCAGTACGTTAAGGACAGTCGATGGGGGCTACGATGAGCAGTTCTTC.

The table lists this clonotype with a few counts. V gene TRBV19 combines with J gene TRBJ2-4; D is possibly TRBD1 (6 bases). This CDR3 contains 16 residues. Germline V lookup: CDR1 LNHDA, CDR2 SQIVND (reference sequence). V was trimmed by 5 bases and J by 3 bases, leaving 17 bases between them. CDR3 protein: CASSLTWDIGKNIQYF. CDR3 nucleotide sequence: TGTGCCAGTAGTCTTACGTGGGACATCGGCAAAAACATTCAGTACTTC.

This clonotype is labeled medium-sized. The chain carries TRBV6-5 and TRBJ2-7; 9 nucleotides match TRBD1. The J segment lost 0 bases and the V segment lost 5 bases, leaving 5 bases of the junction unmatched. The CDR3 is 15 amino acids. Germline CDR1 is MNHEY and CDR2 is SVGAGI. CDR3 region: CASSLQGAASYEQYF. The CDR3 DNA sequence: TGTGCCAGCAGTCTACAGGGGGCAGCCTCCTACGAGCAGTACTTC.

As concerns this clonotype: Compared with germline, one end of the junction differs, possibly owing to a read error. The rearrangement joins TRBV27 to TRBJ2-5; TRBD2 matches 15 bases. This CDR3 has 18 residues. CDR1 is MNHEY, CDR2 SMNVEV, per germline (reference sequence). Here the CDR3 reads CASSQGLAGGLAQDTQYF. DNA of the CDR3: TGTGCCAGCAGTCAGGGACTAGCGGGAGGCCTTGCCCAAGACACCCAGTACTTC.

With respect to this clonotype: At one end the junction does not follow the germline gene, possibly because of a read error. J is TRBJ2-4 and V is TRBV7-6, with D possibly being TRBD2 (6 bases). The assigned J gene may be wrong: the sequence end matches TRBJ2-5 better. Germline V gene sequence: CDR1 SGHVS, CDR2 FNYEAQ. CDR3 length: 18 amino acids. CDR3 amino acids: CAGSCPGVAGQDQKTQYF. CDR3 bases: TGTGCGGGCAGTTGTCCGGGGGTAGCAGGCCAAGACCAAAAGACCCAGTACTTC.

This clonotype was counted a few times. The chain combines TRBV5-6 with TRBJ2-5; D unresolved. This CDR3 has 11 amino acids. The V end was cut by 3 bases, the J end by 1 base, with 1 base between. The germline V gene has CDR1 SGHDT and CDR2 YYEEEE. CDR3 in DNA: TGTGCCAGCAGCTCCCAAGAGACCCAGTACTTC. Its protein is CASSSQETQYF.

With respect to this clonotype: A read error may account for a junction end that differs from germline. The chain links TRBV10-3 to TRBJ2-3; maybe TRBD2 (6 bases). CDR1 and CDR2 (germline): ENHRY, SYGVKD. The CDR3 covers 13 residues. The CDR3 sequence: CASAGGDPDTQFF. In DNA form, the CDR3 reads TGTGCCTCCGCTGGCGGGGACCCAGATACGCAGTTCTTT.

J is TRBJ2-5 and V is TRBV7-2; D is ambiguous. Germline CDR1 is SGHTA and CDR2 is FQGNSA. The CDR3 spans 14 residues. V was pared by 2 bases and J by 3 bases, with 10 bases between. The CDR3 DNA reads as TGTGCCAGCAGCTTAAGTTTCTCGGAAGAGACCCAGTACTTC. Residues: CASSLSFSEETQYF. The variable domain in full, completed from reference TRBV7-2 and TRBJ2-5, reads GAGVSQSPSNKVTEKGKDVELRCDPISGHTALYWYRQSLGQGLEFLIYFQGNSAPDKSGLPSDRFSAERTGGSVSTLTIQRTQQEDSAVYLCASSLSFSEETQYFGPGTRLLVL.

The table lists this clonotype with a few counts. V is TRBV28 and J is TRBJ2-6, with D maybe TRBD2 (5 bases). The CDR3 has 17 residues. The germline V and J ends were trimmed by 5 bases and 4 bases, with 18 bases remaining between them. In germline, CDR1 is MDHEN, CDR2 SYDVKM. CDR3 region: CASSTGSSPSGANVLTF. In DNA form, the CDR3 reads TGTGCCAGCAGTACCGGATCTAGCCCCAGCGGGGCCAACGTCCTGACTTTC.

This clonotype was seen just once. One end of the junction does not line up with germline, which may come from a read error. The chain employs TRBV7-2 and TRBJ2-5; 11 nucleotides match TRBD2. The CDR3 has 17 residues. From germline, CDR1 is SGHTA and CDR2 FQGNSA. CDR3 loop: CASSFQPLAGEQETQFF. Here the CDR3 DNA reads TGTGCCAGCAGCTTCCAACCACTAGCGGGAGAACAAGAGACCCAGTTTTTC.

There are a few counts of this clonotype. This chain links TRBV7-2 with TRBJ2-3; D tentatively reads TRBD1 or TRBD2 (5 bases each). Gene TRBJ2-7 matches the end of the DNA better, so the J call may be wrong. The CDR3 covers 14 residues. Per germline, CDR1 SGHTA and CDR2 FQGNSA. CDR3 in amino acids: CASSSGTVAYEQYF. The CDR3 bases are TGTGCCAGCAGCTCGGGGACGGTGGCCTACGAGCAGTACTTC.

This chain links TRBV28 with TRBJ1-6; tentative D call: TRBD1 (5 bases). CDR3 length equals 13 residues. CDR1 is MDHEN, CDR2 SYDVKM, per germline. Trimming stripped 2 bases from V and 10 bases from J, with 9 bases between. The CDR3 region has the DNA TGTGCCAGCAGTTTAGGGGGGTACTCACCCCTCCACTTT. Translation gives CASSLGGYSPLHF.

Ten or more counts support this clonotype. CDR3 sequence (DNA): TGTGCCAGCAGCAACTTACCGGGACTAGATAGGGACACCGGGGAGCTGTTTTTT. Protein sequence: CASSNLPGLDRDTGELFF. The V and J genes are TRBV7-9 and TRBJ2-2; 8 bases fit TRBD2. V was pared by 5 bases and J by 3 bases, with 14 bases of the junction left unmatched. From germline, CDR1 is SEHNR and CDR2 FQNEAQ (reference sequence). CDR3 length equals 18 residues.

This clonotype has just a few counts. V gene TRBV4-1 combines with J gene TRBJ2-6, with D tentatively TRBD1 (5 bases). Trimming removed 0 bases at V and 4 bases at J, with 13 bases between. The CDR3 totals 17 residues. Looked up from germline, CDR1 is MGHRA and CDR2 is YSYEKL. The CDR3 sequence: CASSQEGQGSGANVLTF. CDR3 in DNA: TGCGCCAGCAGCCAAGAAGGGCAGGGATCAGGGGCCAACGTCCTGACTTTC.

Sample share makes this clonotype medium-sized. This chain connects TRBV7-2 to TRBJ2-7, with 7 bases that match TRBD1. With V trimmed by 1 base and J by 2 bases, 5 bases remained unmatched. The CDR3 runs to 15 residues. The V gene's germline CDR1 is SGHTA and CDR2 FQGNSA. The CDR3 here is CASSLGPTGAYEQYF. CDR3 nucleotide sequence: TGTGCCAGCAGCTTAGGGCCTACAGGGGCCTACGAGCAGTACTTC.

Within the sample, this clonotype is large (0.1 to 1%). The chain is built from TRBV6-1 and TRBJ1-4, with D possibly being TRBD1 (5 bases). Germline CDR1 is MNHNS and CDR2 is SASEGT. The V gene lost 6 bases and the J gene lost 7 bases, with 18 bases spanning the gap. This CDR3 is built from 15 residues. The CDR3 region has the DNA TGTGCCAGCAGCCCTGCGGGGGGTTTGGGTGAAAAACTGTTTTTT. The encoded protein is CASSPAGGLGEKLFF.

By its share, this clonotype is medium-sized. The V and J genes are TRBV7-2 and TRBJ2-1; D may be TRBD2 (6 bases). CDR1 is SGHTA and CDR2 is FQGNSA in the germline V gene. V lost 0 bases and J 10 bases, leaving 19 bases between the germline ends. The CDR3 is made up of 16 amino acids. CDR3 bases: TGTGCCAGCAGCTTAGCGCCTAGCGATAGCTCCTACGAGCAGTTCTTC. This codes for CASSLAPSDSSYEQFF. The variable domain in full, completed from reference TRBV7-2 and TRBJ2-1, reads GAGVSQSPSNKVTEKGKDVELRCDPISGHTALYWYRQSLGQGLEFLIYFQGNSAPDKSGLPSDRFSAERTGGSVSTLTIQRTQQEDSAVYLCASSLAPSDSSYEQFFGPGTRLTVL.

In this sample, this clonotype is medium-sized. The V call is TRBV6-6, the J call TRBJ2-1, with 10 bases matching TRBD1. The DNA end lines up better with TRBJ2-7; the J call may be wrong. Per germline, CDR1 MNHNY and CDR2 SVGAGI (reference sequence). This CDR3 has 16 residues. In DNA form, the CDR3 reads TGTGCCAGCAGTTATAGGGAGGGACAGGGGTCGCTCGAGCAGTACTTC. It encodes CASSYREGQGSLEQYF.

This clonotype showed up just a few times. The chain is built from TRBV27 and TRBJ2-1; 12 nucleotides line up with TRBD2. CDR1 and CDR2 (germline): MNHEY, SMNVEV (reference sequence). The CDR3 runs 16 residues. V dropped 4 bases and J dropped 2; count of bases not matched to a gene: 3. The CDR3 is CASSYSSGGAYNEQFF. CDR3 coding DNA: TGTGCCAGCAGTTATTCTAGCGGGGGGGCCTACAATGAGCAGTTCTTC.

This clonotype was counted a few times. The chain uses TRBV15 and TRBJ2-1; 12 positions match TRBD2. Germline CDR1 reads LNHNV; CDR2 reads YYDKDF (reference sequence). The CDR3 totals 14 residues. With V trimmed by 6 bases and J by 9 bases, 6 bases remained unmatched. CDR3 sequence: CATRGLAGFGEQFF. The CDR3 DNA follows: TGTGCCACCAGAGGACTAGCGGGGTTCGGTGAGCAGTTCTTC.

This clonotype is judged medium-sized. CDR3 protein: CASSRSQGTLTDTQYF. In DNA form, the CDR3 reads TGTGCCAGCAGTCGTTCTCAGGGGACCCTCACAGATACGCAGTATTTT. This chain connects TRBV7-9 to TRBJ2-3; D might be TRBD1 (6 bases). Germline values: CDR1 SEHNR, CDR2 FQNEAQ (reference sequence). The CDR3 covers 16 residues. The V end lost 6 bases, the J end lost 2 bases, and 18 bases lay between the germline ends.

This clonotype was observed a handful of times. This chain joins TRBV7-8 and TRBJ2-2, with TRBD2 matching 8 bases. V trimming: 1 base; J trimming: 6 bases; junction bases outside the gene matches: 7. This CDR3 comprises 16 residues. The germline CDR1 and CDR2 sequences are SGHVS and FQNEAQ. The CDR3 loop is CASSLGPGLEPGELFF. The CDR3 DNA reads TGTGCCAGCAGCTTAGGCCCGGGACTAGAACCCGGGGAGCTGTTTTTT.

The chain uses TRBV5-5 and TRBJ1-4; D not resolved. Germline values: CDR1 SGHKS, CDR2 YYEKEE (reference sequence). Deletions cut 4 bases from V and 0 bases from J, with 10 bases between. This CDR3 is built from 15 residues. CDR3 loop: CASSSHGTTNEKLFF. The CDR3 DNA follows: TGTGCCAGCAGCAGCCACGGGACAACTAATGAAAAACTGTTTTTT.

This clonotype has a count of ten or more. This may arise from a read error, as a much more abundant clone is one base away. The chain is built from TRBV6-1 and TRBJ2-1; TRBD1 matches 7 bases. V lost 5 bases to trimming and J lost 10 bases; unmatched junction nucleotides: 17. CDR3 size: 16 residues. Germline V CDR1 and CDR2: MNHNS, SASEGT. This CDR3 is CASSLMTGLGVYEQFF. The CDR3 DNA sequence: TGTGCCAGCAGTCTAATGACAGGGTTGGGGGTCTACGAGCAGTTCTTC.

The chain carries TRBV7-2 and TRBJ2-7, with 10 bases lining up with TRBD2. The trim removed 6 bases at V and 5 bases at J, leaving 16 bases unmatched. Germline assignment: CDR1 SGHTA and CDR2 FQGNSA. This CDR3 contains 17 residues. The CDR3 sequence is CASRQAPLLAGKNEQYF. CDR3 DNA sequence: TGTGCCAGCAGACAAGCCCCCCTACTAGCGGGAAAGAACGAGCAGTACTTC.

This clonotype occurred once. A junction end diverges from the germline sequence, so it may reflect a read error. This chain joins TRBV11-3 and TRBJ2-1, with 8 bases matching TRBD2. Germline V lookup: CDR1 SGHNT, CDR2 YENEEA. This CDR3 region has 14 residues. CDR3 amino acids: CAGSGGSSPETQYF. CDR3 coding DNA: TGTGCGGGCAGCGGGGGCAGTAGCCCAGAGACCCAGTATTTC.

This clonotype was observed at least ten times. The chain links TRBV6-2 or TRBV6-3 to TRBJ1-1, with D unresolved. CDR3 size: 12 residues. Per germline, CDR1 MNHEY and CDR2 SVGEGT. V was cut by 3 bases and J by 7 bases, with 9 bases left in between. CDR3: CASSYGGLEAFF. The CDR3 DNA follows: TGTGCCAGCAGTTATGGAGGGCTTGAAGCTTTCTTT.

The chain recombines TRBV6-1 with TRBJ2-2; perhaps TRBD1 as D (5 bases). Germline values: CDR1 MNHNS, CDR2 SASEGT. CDR3 length: 15 residues. The germline V and J ends were trimmed by 8 bases and 0 bases, with 13 bases remaining between them. CDR3 in DNA: TGTGCCAGCGACAGTGGTGGAGCGAACACCGGGGAGCTGTTTTTT. This gives the protein CASDSGGANTGELFF.